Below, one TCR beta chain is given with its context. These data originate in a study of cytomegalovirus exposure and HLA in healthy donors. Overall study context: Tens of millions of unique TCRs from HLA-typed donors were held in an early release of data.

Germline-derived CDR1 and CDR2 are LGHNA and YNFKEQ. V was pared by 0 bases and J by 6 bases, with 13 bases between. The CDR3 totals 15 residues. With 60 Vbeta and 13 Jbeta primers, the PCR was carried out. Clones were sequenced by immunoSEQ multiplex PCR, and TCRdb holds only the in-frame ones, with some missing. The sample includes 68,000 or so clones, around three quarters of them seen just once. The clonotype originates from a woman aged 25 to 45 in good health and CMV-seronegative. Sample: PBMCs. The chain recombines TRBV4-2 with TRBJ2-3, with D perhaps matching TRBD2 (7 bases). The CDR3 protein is CASSQDLRGPDTQYF. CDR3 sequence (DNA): TGTGCCAGCAGCCAAGATTTGCGGGGGCCCGATACGCAGTATTTT.